The rows below give T cell receptor beta chains drawn from one sample of a study of cytomegalovirus exposure and HLA in healthy donors. Using immunoSEQ multiplex PCR, the repertoire was profiled, and TCRdb retains in-frame clones only, with some absent. The profile covers about 180,000 clones, with approximately 80% appearing a single time and more than 0.45% taken by the ten largest. The specimen sequenced was PBMCs. These receptors were collected from a woman aged 50 to 60 in good health and CMV-seronegative. Both conserved end residues are part of each CDR3. A D gene is named only where the DNA matches it firmly. Not all rows give a size; the values are once, few, many and, for expanded clones, a class.

d_call clone_size j_call v_call cdr3_nt cdr3_aa
TRBD1 - TRBJ2-7 TRBV19 TGTGCCAGTAGTAGGGGACAGGAATTCTACGAGCAGTACTTC CASSRGQEFYEQYF
- few TRBJ2-3 TRBV7-3 TGTGCCAGCAGCACAGGGAGCACAGATACGCAGTATTTT CASSTGSTDTQYF
TRBD1 - TRBJ1-4 TRBV6-1 TGTGCCAGCAGTGAATTCAGGGGGCAAAGTGAAAAACTGTTTTTT CASSEFRGQSEKLFF
- - TRBJ1-1 TRBV9 TGTGCCAGCAGCCTAACCGGGTCAAACACTGAAGCTTTCTTT CASSLTGSNTEAFF
TRBD1 - TRBJ2-5 TRBV5-4 TGTGCCAGCAGCCGTGGACAGGGCCAAGAGACCCAGTACTTC CASSRGQGQETQYF
TRBD2 - TRBJ2-7 TRBV11-2 TGTGCCAGCAGCTTAGATCGGTTGGGAGGGAGGAAGTACTTC CASSLDRLGGRKYF
- - TRBJ2-7 TRBV28 TGTGCCAGCAGCCCTCTCCGTGAGCAGTACTTC CASSPLREQYF
TRBD1 - TRBJ1-4 TRBV4-3 TGCGCCAGCAGCCAAAGGAATAAACGGGACAGGGGTGAAAAACTGTTTTTT CASSQRNKRDRGEKLFF
- - TRBJ2-3 TRBV7-9 TGTGCCAGCAGCCAGAACAGTTACACAGATACGCAGTATTTT CASSQNSYTDTQYF
- - TRBJ2-2 TRBV15 TGTGCCACCAGCAGAGCGGGGGTCGGCGGGGAGCTGTTTTTT CATSRAGVGGELFF
- - TRBJ2-6 TRBV4-3 TGCGCCAGCAGCCAAGCCCTAGGTTTTCCGACCTCTGGGGCCAACGTCCTGACTTTC CASSQALGFPTSGANVLTF
TRBD1 - TRBJ1-2 TRBV28 TGTGCCAGCAGTAGCTCCGGGACAGGGGATGGCTACACCTTC CASSSSGTGDGYTF
- - TRBJ1-5 TRBV5-1 TGCGCCAGCAGCTTGGGGGGACAAAGCAATCAGCCCCAGCATTTT CASSLGGQSNQPQHF
TRBD1 - TRBJ1-5 TRBV27 TGTGCCAGCAGCAGACAGGGTGGCAATCAGCCCCAGCATTTT CASSRQGGNQPQHF
TRBD2 - TRBJ2-7 TRBV5-4 TGTGCCAGCAGCTTGCTTCTAGCGGGTCAAAGCTCCTACGAGCAGTACTTC CASSLLLAGQSSYEQYF
TRBD1 - TRBJ2-5 TRBV5-6 TGTGCCAGCAGCCAGGACAGGGTAGAAGAGACCCAGTACTTC CASSQDRVEETQYF
- - TRBJ2-7 TRBV15 TGTGCCACCAGCAGAGGGGCAGGGGGGAGGCAGTACTTC CATSRGAGGRQYF
TRBD2 - TRBJ2-5 TRBV6-6 TGTGCCAGCAGTTACCCGGGGACTAGCGGCCAAGAGACCCAGTACTTC CASSYPGTSGQETQYF
- few TRBJ2-7 TRBV9 TGTGCCAGCAGCCTATCCGAATCCTACGAGCAGTACTTC CASSLSESYEQYF
TRBD1 - TRBJ1-5 TRBV29-1 TGCAGTACAGGGGATGGCAATCAGCCCCAGCATTTT CSTGDGNQPQHF
- - TRBJ2-7 TRBV27 TGTGCCAGCAGCCGAGATAACAGGGCCCAGTACTTC CASSRDNRAQYF
TRBD2 - TRBJ2-1 TRBV2 TGTGCCAGCAGTGAACAGGGGACTAGCGGGTTCAATGAGCAGTTCTTC CASSEQGTSGFNEQFF